The clone carrying this T cell receptor (beta chain) has a count of ten or more. Antigen unknown. The V end was cut by 3 bases, the J end by 0 bases, with 7 bases between. CDR1 is SGDLS, CDR2 YYNGEE, per germline. CDR3 length equals 14 residues. A library of TCRbeta sequences, prepared with unique molecular identifiers, was generated. TCRdb analysed the PCR reads with MiXCR anew, one entry per CDR3 protein. The table lists about 200,000 distinct CDR3 sequences, 6.6% of them singletons, with more than 5.5% in the top ten. These data originate in a study of T-cell reconstitution after alpha-beta-depleted transplantation in children. Study-level findings and limits: Newly made T cells mostly supplied T-cell counts and diversity one year after transplant.

This chain links TRBV9 with TRBJ1-3; the D is unclear. The sequencing here drew on PBMCs, taken before TCRalphabeta/CD19-depleted stem cell transplant. The clonotype comes from a boy aged 2 to 9 with acute lymphoblastic leukemia, due to receive a stem cell transplant. In nucleotides, the CDR3 is TGTGCCAGCAGCGCGGCCGGCTCTGGAAACACCATATATTTT. Its protein product is CASSAAGSGNTIYF.